The sequence of this TCR beta chain was determined in a study of blood T cell repertoires in COVID-19. Looked up from germline, CDR1 is MNHEY and CDR2 is SVGAGI. Trimming pared 11 bases from V and 7 bases from J, leaving 17 bases between. This CDR3 spans 13 amino acids. TCRdb's copy holds only in-frame clones and misses some; the assay was immunoSEQ multiplex PCR. The sample holds 25,000 to 30,000 clones, roughly 88% seen once. The receptor was isolated from an elderly woman with COVID-19, enrolled during active disease. The V and J genes are TRBV6-5 and TRBJ1-4; tentatively, D is TRBD1 (6 bases). Sample: peripheral blood. The CDR3 region is CAGRQVYGEKLFF. The CDR3 nucleotides read TGTGCCGGCCGACAGGTCTATGGTGAAAAACTGTTTTTT.